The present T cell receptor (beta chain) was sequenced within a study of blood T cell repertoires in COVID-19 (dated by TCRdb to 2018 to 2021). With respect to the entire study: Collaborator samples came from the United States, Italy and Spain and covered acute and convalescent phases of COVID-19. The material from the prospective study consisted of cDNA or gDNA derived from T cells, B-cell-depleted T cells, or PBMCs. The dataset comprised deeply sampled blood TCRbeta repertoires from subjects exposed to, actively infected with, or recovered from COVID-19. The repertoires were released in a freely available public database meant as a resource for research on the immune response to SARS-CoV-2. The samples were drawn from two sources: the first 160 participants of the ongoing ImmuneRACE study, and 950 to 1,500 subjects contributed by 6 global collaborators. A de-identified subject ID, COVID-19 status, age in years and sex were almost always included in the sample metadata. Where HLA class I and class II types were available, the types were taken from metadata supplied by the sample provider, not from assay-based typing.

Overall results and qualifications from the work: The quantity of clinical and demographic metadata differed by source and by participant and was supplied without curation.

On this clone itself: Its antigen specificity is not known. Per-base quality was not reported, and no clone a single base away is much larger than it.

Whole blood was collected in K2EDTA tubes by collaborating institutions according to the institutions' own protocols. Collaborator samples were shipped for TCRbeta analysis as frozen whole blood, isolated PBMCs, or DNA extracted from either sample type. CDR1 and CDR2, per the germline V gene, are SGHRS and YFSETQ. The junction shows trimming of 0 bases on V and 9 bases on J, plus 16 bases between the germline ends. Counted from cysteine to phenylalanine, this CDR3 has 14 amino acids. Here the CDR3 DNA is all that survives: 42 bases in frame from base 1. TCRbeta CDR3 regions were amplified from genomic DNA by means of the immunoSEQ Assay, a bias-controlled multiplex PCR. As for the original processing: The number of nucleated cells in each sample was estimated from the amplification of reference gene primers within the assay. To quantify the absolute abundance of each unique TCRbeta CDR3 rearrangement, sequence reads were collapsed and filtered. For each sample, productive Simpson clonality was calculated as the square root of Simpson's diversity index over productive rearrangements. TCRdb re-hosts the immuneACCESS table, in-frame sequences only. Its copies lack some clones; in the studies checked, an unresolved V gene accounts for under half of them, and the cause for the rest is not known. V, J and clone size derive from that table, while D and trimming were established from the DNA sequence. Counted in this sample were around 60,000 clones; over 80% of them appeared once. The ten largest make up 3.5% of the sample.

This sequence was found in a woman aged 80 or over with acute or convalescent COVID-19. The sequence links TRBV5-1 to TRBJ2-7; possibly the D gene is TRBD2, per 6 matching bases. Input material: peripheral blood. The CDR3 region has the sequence CASSLGKTGEGQYF. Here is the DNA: TGCGCCAGCAGCTTGGGGAAAACGGGAGAGGGGCAGTACTTC.